Listed below are T cell receptor beta chains from one sample, sequenced in a study of T cells expressing NK-cell markers. TCRdb reprocessed the 5' RACE reads, keeping one entry per CDR3 protein, no DNA. In total, the table holds 300,000 to 450,000 distinct CDR3 sequences. The source material was blood T cells: a sorted CD56 or NKG2C T cell subset, CD4+ or CD8+ T cells, or bulk PBMC T cells (not recorded which). Every receptor here comes from a man aged 18 to 69 in good health. Each CDR3 is given with its conserved first and last residue. Fields, in order: J gene, V gene, CDR3 protein.

>TRBJ1-2|TRBV20-1
CSAREGQKGYGYTF
>TRBJ2-5|TRBV3-1
CASSLIDSLSQETQYF
>TRBJ1-2|TRBV14
CASSRSQGVGGYTF
>TRBJ2-4|TRBV14
CASSQEVLGGNRDLAKNIQYF
>TRBJ2-7|TRBV3-1
CASSRQQNYYEQYF
>TRBJ2-2|TRBV20-1
CSARAEGASLNTGELFF
>TRBJ1-6|TRBV5-1
CASITNYPGPNSPLHF
>TRBJ2-7|TRBV20-1
CSAPIRSQGTEQYF
>TRBJ1-1|TRBV7-2
CASSFGFGNENEAFF
>TRBJ2-1|TRBV12-3/TRBV12-4
CASSPLGLAGGYNEQFF
>TRBJ2-3|TRBV20-1
CSAPRRTSGGADTQYF
>TRBJ2-3|TRBV11-2
CASSYQGGRPDTQYF
>TRBJ2-1|TRBV12-3/TRBV12-4
CASSLGLAHSRYNEQFF
>TRBJ2-1|TRBV5-1
CASSLAPSSYNEQFF
>TRBJ2-3|TRBV5-8
CASSLGDTSTDTQYF
>TRBJ2-2|TRBV3-1
CASSQGPATGELFF
>TRBJ2-3|TRBV21-1
CASSPRHWVCTDTQYF
>TRBJ2-7|TRBV20-1
CSARIDRVQAEQYF
>TRBJ1-2|TRBV15
CATSRDKSHYGYTF
>TRBJ1-3|TRBV12-3/TRBV12-4
CASSKHERNTIYF
>TRBJ1-5|TRBV20-1
CSAGWGGQQQPQHF
>TRBJ1-2|TRBV3-1
CASSQEGRSYTF
>TRBJ2-3|TRBV7-6
CASSLEAGGRSDTQYF
>TRBJ2-1|TRBV27
CASSAPSRVSSYNEQFF
>TRBJ2-2|TRBV18
CASSPIGQGMNTGELFF
>TRBJ2-5|TRBV10-2
CASRTGLAPTQYF
>TRBJ2-2|TRBV6-2/TRBV6-3
CASSKGTGFTGELFF
>TRBJ1-1|TRBV27
CASSHYPGRLNTEAFF
>TRBJ2-1|TRBV14
CASSFTRHNEQFF
>TRBJ2-5|TRBV11-2
CASRPSGHAETQYF
>TRBJ1-5|TRBV5-5
CASSNRDRDQPQHF
>TRBJ2-7|TRBV20-1
CSATGGAFGYEQYF
>TRBJ1-6|TRBV12-3/TRBV12-4
CASSTTGGGSPLHF
>TRBJ2-1|TRBV9
CASSVSPVTGDNEQFF
>TRBJ2-6|TRBV6-5
CASSSILTPANVLTF
>TRBJ1-1|TRBV16
CASSRIPIGIQAFF
>TRBJ2-1|TRBV9
CASSVDGLAVGNEQFF
>TRBJ2-7|TRBV6-1
CASSQSGGPSYEQYF
>TRBJ1-5|TRBV23-1
CASSQLGTGFNQPQHF
>TRBJ2-1|TRBV29-1
CSVAPRGEQFF
>TRBJ2-1|TRBV20-1
CSARVLGQGVGEQFF
>TRBJ2-4|TRBV3-1
CASSHTGGRGAKNIQYF
>TRBJ2-3|TRBV18
CASSGQGDLGTDTQYF
>TRBJ2-3|TRBV15
CATSRDRGSVRDTQYF
>TRBJ1-2|TRBV5-5
CASSLVTDNLNYGYTF
>TRBJ2-7|TRBV5-1
CASSLADRVIYEQYF
>TRBJ1-1|TRBV12-3/TRBV12-4
CASRPLQGTGNTEAFF
>TRBJ1-6|TRBV6-5
CASSWDRAFSPLHF
>TRBJ2-7|TRBV10-2
CASITGGEQYF
>TRBJ2-6|TRBV11-2
CASSLKLAGPRGANVLTF
>TRBJ1-1|TRBV20-1
CSALGQGKMSTEAFF
>TRBJ1-2|TRBV12-3/TRBV12-4
CASRGNLNYGYTF
>TRBJ1-4|TRBV6-5
CASSLQGGHEKLFF
>TRBJ2-3|TRBV6-5
CASSYSTGAASFTDTQYF
>TRBJ1-3|TRBV11-2
CASSFNRPGNTIYF
>TRBJ2-3|TRBV7-3
CASSYRPRSTDTQYF